This TCR beta chain was recorded in a study of blood T cell repertoires in COVID-19. In germline, CDR1 is MNHEY, CDR2 SMNVEV (reference sequence). V dropped 9 bases and J dropped 1 base, with 15 bases sitting between them. The CDR3 extends over 14 amino acids. The assay was immunoSEQ multiplex PCR, and TCRdb's table has in-frame clones only and misses some. The table shows under 200,000 clones, with around 84% occurring only once. The specimen sequenced was peripheral blood. This chain connects TRBV27 to TRBJ2-5; D uncertain. The source of this sequence is a woman aged 50 to 60 with COVID-19, enrolled during active disease. CDR3 loop: CARMNWRFQETQYF. DNA of the CDR3: TGTGCCAGGATGAACTGGCGGTTCCAAGAGACCCAGTACTTC.